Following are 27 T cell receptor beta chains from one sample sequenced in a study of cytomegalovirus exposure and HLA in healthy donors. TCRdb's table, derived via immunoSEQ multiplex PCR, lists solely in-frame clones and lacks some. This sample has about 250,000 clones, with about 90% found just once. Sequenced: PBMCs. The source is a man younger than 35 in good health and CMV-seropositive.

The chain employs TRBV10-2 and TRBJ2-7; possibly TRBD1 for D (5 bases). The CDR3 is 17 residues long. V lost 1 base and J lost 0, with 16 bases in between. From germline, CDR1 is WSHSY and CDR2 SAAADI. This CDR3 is CASSEFGTGSASYEQYF. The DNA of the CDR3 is TGCGCCAGCAGTGAGTTCGGTACAGGATCGGCCTCCTACGAGCAGTACTTC.

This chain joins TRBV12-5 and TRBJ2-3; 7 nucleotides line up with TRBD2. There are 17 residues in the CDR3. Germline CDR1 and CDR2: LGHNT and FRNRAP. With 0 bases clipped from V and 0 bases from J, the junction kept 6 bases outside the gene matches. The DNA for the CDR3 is TGTGCTAGTGGTTTGGTAATCGGGGGGACTAGCACAGATACGCAGTATTTT. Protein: CASGLVIGGTSTDTQYF.

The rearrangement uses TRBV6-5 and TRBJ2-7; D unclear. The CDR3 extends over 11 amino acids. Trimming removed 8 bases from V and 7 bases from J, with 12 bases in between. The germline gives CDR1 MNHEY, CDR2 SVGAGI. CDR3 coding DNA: TGTGCCAGCGGGCCCTCCTGGGAGCAGTACTTC. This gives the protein CASGPSWEQYF.

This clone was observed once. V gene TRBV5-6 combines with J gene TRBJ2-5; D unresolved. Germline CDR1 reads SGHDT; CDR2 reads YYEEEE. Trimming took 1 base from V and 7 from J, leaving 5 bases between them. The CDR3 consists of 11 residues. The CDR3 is CASSLSATQYF. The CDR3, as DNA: TGTGCCAGCAGCTTGAGCGCGACCCAGTACTTC.

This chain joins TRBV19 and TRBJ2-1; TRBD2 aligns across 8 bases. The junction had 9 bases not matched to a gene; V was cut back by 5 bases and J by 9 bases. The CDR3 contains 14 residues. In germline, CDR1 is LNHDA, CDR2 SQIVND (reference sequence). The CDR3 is CASSLQVAGSEQFF. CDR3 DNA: TGTGCCAGTAGTCTCCAGGTAGCGGGGAGTGAGCAGTTCTTC. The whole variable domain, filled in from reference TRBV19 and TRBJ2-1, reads DGGITQSPKYLFRKEGQNVTLSCEQNLNHDAMYWYRQDPGQGLRLIYYSQIVNDFQKGDIAEGYSVSREKKESFPLTVTSAQKNPTAFYLCASSLQVAGSEQFFGPGTRLTVL.

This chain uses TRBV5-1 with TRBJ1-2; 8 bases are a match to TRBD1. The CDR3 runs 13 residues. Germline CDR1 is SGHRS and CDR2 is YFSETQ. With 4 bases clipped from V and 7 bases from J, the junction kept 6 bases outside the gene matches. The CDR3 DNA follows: TGCGCCAGCAGCATTGACAGGGGCAGTGGCTACACCTTC. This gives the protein CASSIDRGSGYTF.

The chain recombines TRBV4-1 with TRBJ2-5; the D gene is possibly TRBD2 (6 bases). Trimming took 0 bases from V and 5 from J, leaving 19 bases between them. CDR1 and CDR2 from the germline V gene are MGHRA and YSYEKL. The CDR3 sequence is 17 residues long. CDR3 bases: TGCGCCAGCAGCCAAGATGGGGGGAGTCCAGGATTGGAGACCCAGTACTTC. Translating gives CASSQDGGSPGLETQYF.

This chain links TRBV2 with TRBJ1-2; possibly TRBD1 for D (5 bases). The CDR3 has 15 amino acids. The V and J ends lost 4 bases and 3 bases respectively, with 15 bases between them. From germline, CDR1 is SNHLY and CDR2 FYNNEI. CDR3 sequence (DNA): TGTGCCAGCAGTGTTGGGGGACGGAATTACTATGGCTACACCTTC. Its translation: CASSVGGRNYYGYTF.

CDR3 coding DNA: TGTGCCATCAGTGTAAGGGAAGACGAGCAGTACTTC. It translates to CAISVREDEQYF. The rearrangement uses TRBV10-3 and TRBJ2-7; the D is unclear. The CDR3 length is 12 residues. The germline CDR1 and CDR2 sequences are ENHRY and SYGVKD. Trimming pared 4 bases from V and 5 bases from J, leaving 9 bases between.

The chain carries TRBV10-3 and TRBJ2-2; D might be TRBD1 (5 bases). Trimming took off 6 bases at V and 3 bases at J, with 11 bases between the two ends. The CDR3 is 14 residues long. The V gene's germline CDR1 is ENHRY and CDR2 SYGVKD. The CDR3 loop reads CAIRQGFDTGELFF. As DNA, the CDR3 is TGTGCCATCAGGCAGGGTTTCGACACCGGGGAGCTGTTTTTT.

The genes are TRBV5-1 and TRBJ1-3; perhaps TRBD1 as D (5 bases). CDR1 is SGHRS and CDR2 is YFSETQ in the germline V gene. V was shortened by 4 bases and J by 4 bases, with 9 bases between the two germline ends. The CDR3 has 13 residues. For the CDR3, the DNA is TGCGCCAGCAGCCGGGACCGAGGAAACACCATATATTTT. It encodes CASSRDRGNTIYF.

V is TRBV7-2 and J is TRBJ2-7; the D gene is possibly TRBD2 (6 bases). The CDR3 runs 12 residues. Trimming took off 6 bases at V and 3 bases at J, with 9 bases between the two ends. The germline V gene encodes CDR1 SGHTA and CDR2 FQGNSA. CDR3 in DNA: TGTGCCAGCAGAGGGGAGGTCTACGAGCAGTACTTC. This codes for CASRGEVYEQYF.

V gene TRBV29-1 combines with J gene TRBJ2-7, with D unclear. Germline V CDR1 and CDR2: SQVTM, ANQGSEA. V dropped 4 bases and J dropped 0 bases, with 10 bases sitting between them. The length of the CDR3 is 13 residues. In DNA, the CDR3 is TGCAGCGTTGGGCTCCTGAACTCCTACGAGCAGTACTTC. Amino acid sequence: CSVGLLNSYEQYF.

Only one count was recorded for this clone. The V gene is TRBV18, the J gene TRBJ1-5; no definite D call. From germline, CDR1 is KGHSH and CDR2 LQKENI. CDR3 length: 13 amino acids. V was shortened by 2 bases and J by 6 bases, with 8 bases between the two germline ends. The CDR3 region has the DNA TGTGCCAGCTCACCAGAAAGTGCTCAGCCCCAGCATTTT. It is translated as CASSPESAQPQHF.

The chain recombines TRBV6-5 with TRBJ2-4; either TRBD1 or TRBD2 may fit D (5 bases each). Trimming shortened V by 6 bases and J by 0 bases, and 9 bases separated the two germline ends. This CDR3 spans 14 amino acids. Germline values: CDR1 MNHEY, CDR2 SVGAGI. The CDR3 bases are TGTGCCAGCAGCCTCGGGACAGCCAAAAACATTCAGTACTTC. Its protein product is CASSLGTAKNIQYF.

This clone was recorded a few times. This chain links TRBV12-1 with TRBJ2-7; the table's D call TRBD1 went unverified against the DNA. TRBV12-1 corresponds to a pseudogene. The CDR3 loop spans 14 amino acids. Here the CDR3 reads CASSFEGKVYEQYF. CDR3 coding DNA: TGTGCCAGCAGCTTTGAGGGGAAGGTTTACGAGCAGTACTTC.

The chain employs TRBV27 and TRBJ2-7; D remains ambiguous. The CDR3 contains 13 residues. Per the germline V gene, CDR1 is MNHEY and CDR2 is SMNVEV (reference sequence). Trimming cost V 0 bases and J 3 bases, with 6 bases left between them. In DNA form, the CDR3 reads TGTGCCAGCAGTTTATCCTACTTCTACGAGCAGTACTTC. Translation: CASSLSYFYEQYF.

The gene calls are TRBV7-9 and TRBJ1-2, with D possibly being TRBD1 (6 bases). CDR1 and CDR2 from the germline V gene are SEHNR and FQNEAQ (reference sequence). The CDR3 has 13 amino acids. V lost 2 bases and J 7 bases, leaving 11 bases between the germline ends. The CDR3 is CASSLSQGRGYTF. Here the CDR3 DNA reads TGTGCCAGCAGCTTATCACAGGGACGTGGCTACACCTTC.

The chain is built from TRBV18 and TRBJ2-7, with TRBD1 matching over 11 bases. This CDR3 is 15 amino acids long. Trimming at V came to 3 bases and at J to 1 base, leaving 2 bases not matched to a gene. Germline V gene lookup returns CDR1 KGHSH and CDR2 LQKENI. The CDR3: CASSPGDRGSYEQYF. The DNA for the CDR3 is TGTGCCAGCTCACCCGGGGACAGGGGGTCCTACGAGCAGTACTTC.

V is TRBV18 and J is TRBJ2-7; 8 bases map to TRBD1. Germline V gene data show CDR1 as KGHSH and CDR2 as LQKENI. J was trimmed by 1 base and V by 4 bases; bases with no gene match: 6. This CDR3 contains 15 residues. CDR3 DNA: TGTGCCAGCTCACTAACGGGACAGGCTTCCTACGAGCAGTACTTC. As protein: CASSLTGQASYEQYF.

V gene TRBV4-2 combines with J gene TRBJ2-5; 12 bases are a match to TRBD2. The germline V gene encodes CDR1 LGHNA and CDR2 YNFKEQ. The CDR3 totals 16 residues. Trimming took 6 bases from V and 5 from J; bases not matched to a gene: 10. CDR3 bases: TGTGCCAGCAGTCTTCTAGCGGGAGGGCCCAAGGAGACCCAGTACTTC. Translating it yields CASSLLAGGPKETQYF.

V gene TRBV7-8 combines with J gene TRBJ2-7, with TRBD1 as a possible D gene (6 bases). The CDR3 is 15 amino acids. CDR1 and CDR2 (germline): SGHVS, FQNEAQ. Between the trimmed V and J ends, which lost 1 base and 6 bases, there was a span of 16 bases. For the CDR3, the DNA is TGTGCCAGCAGCTTAGAGGGGTCTAGCAGGGGCGAGCAGTACTTC. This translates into CASSLEGSSRGEQYF.

The CDR3 nucleotides are TGTGCCAGCAGTTCCGCGACAGGGAGGTATAGCAATCAGCCCCAGCATTTT. The encoded protein is CASSSATGRYSNQPQHF. V usage is TRBV28 and J usage is TRBJ1-5, with 7 bases identical to TRBD1. This CDR3 comprises 17 residues. Per germline, CDR1 MDHEN and CDR2 SYDVKM. V lost 4 bases and J lost 0; bases outside the gene matches: 9.

This CDR3 reads CASSRLNTEAFF. The CDR3 DNA sequence: TGTGCCAGCAGTCGATTAAACACTGAAGCTTTCTTT. The chain links TRBV6-5 to TRBJ1-1; D is unclear. The CDR3 covers 12 residues. In germline, CDR1 is MNHEY, CDR2 SVGAGI. Trimming left V 5 bases short and J 2 bases short, with 6 bases between.

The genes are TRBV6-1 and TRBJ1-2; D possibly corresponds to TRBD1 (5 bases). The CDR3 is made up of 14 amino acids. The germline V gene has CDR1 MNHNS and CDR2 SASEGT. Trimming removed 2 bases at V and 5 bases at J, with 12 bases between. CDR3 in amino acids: CASSESGVYYGYTF. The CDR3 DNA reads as TGTGCCAGCAGTGAATCGGGGGTATATTATGGCTACACCTTC.

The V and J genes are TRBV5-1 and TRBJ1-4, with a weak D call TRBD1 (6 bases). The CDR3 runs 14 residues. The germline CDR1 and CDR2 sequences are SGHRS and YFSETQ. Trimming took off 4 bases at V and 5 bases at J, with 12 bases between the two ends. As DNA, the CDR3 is TGCGCCAGCAGCAATAGCGGGACAAATGAAAAACTGTTTTTT. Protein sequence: CASSNSGTNEKLFF.

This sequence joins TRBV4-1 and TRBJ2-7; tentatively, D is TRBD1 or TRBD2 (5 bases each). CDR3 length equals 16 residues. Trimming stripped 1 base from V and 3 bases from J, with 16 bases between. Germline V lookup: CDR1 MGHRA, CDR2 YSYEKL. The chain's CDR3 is CASSQGTGTAGYEQYF. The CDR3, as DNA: TGCGCCAGCAGCCAAGGGACCGGGACGGCGGGCTACGAGCAGTACTTC.